This T cell receptor beta chain was identified during a study of cytomegalovirus exposure and HLA in healthy donors. Findings and caveats of the study: Beyond CMV serostatus, there was no information to go on about immune exposure. In a later analysis, specific HLA alleles were associated with 15,000 or so TCR beta sequences at a 0.05 false discovery rate.

Regarding this clone: Its antigen is not known.

Germline V gene sequence: CDR1 SGHTA, CDR2 FQGNSA. The V and J ends lost 5 bases and 4 bases respectively, with 8 bases between them. This CDR3 contains 12 residues. Use of 60 Vbeta and 13 Jbeta primers characterized the PCR. Sequencing was performed with immunoSEQ multiplex PCR; in TCRdb, only in-frame clones are kept and a portion is missing. The top ten hold about 1.3% of the sample, which has 150,000 to 200,000 clones, 80% seen once. This receptor was obtained from a man aged 30 to 39 in good health and CMV-seronegative. V gene TRBV7-2 combines with J gene TRBJ2-5; no reliable D call. Specimen: PBMCs. CDR3 nucleotides: TGTGCCAGCAGCACCTATTTAGAGACCCAGTACTTC. Its translation: CASSTYLETQYF.